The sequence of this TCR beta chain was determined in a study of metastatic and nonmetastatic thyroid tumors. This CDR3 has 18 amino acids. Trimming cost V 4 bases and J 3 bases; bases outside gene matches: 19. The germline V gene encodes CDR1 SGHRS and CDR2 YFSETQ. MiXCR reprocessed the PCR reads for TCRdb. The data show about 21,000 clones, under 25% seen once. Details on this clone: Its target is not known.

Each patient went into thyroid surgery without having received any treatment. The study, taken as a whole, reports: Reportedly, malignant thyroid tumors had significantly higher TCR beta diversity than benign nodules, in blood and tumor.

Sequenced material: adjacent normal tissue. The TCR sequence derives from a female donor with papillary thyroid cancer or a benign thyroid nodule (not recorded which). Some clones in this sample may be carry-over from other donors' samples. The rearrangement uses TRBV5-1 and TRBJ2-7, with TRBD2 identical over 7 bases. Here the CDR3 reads CASSIGTIGMRAGYEQYF. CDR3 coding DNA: TGCGCCAGCAGCATAGGGACTATCGGGATGAGAGCCGGCTACGAGCAGTACTTC.